The present TCR beta chain was sequenced within a study of identical twins. Germline V gene data show CDR1 as LGHNA and CDR2 as YSLEER. The V end lost 4 bases, the J end lost 13 bases, and 16 bases lay between the germline ends. There are 12 residues in the CDR3. TCRdb reprocessed the 5' RACE reads with MiXCR, giving one entry per CDR3 protein. The table lists 270,000 or so distinct CDR3 sequences, roughly 8% of them singletons, with less than 4% in the top ten. Only a few counts were recorded for this clonotype. These sequences were also reported in another study, on yellow fever vaccine responses in identical twins.

Sequencing input: CD8+ T cells sorted from blood. The rearrangement links TRBV4-3 to TRBJ2-5, with D possibly TRBD2 on 6 matching bases. This TCR came from a woman between 18 and 29 years old in good health. The CDR3 coding sequence is TGCGCCAGCAGCCCCGACGGGGGACGAGCGTACTTC. Translated, it gives CASSPDGGRAYF.